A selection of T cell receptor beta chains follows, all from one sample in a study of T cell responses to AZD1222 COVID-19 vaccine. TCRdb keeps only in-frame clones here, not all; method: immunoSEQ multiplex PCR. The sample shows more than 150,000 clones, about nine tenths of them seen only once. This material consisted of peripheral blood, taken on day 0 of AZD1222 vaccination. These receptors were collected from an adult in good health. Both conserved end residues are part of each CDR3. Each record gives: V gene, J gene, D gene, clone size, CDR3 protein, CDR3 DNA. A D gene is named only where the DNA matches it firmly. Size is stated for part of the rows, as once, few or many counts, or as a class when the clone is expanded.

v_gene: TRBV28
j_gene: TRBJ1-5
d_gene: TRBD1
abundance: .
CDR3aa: CASSYRDSRSLNQPQHF
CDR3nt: TGTGCCAGCAGTTACCGGGACAGCCGATCCCTCAATCAGCCCCAGCATTTT

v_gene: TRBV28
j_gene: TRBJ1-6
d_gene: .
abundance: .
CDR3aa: CASSLTGQLIRRGSPLHF
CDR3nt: TGTGCCAGCAGTTTAACCGGCCAGCTCATACGTCGGGGCTCACCCCTCCACTTT

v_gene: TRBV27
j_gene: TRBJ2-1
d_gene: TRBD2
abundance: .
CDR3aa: CASRLGGAFSTEQFF
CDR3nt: TGTGCCAGCAGACTCGGGGGGGCCTTTTCTACTGAGCAGTTCTTC

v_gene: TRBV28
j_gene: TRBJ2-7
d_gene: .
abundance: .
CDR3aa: CASSAPSWAIYEQYF
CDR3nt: TGTGCCAGCAGTGCCCCTTCCTGGGCAATCTACGAGCAGTACTTC

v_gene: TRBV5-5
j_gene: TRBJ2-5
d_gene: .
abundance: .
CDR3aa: CASDWDMRETQYF
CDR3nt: TGTGCCAGCGACTGGGACATGCGGGAGACCCAGTACTTC

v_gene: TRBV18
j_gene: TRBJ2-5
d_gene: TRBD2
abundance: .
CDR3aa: CASSPAGVTEETQYF
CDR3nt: TGTGCCAGCTCACCAGCGGGGGTGACCGAAGAGACCCAGTACTTC

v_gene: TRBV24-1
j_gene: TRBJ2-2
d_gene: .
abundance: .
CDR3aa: CATSDPGPNTGELFF
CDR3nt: TGTGCCACCAGTGACCCGGGACCGAACACCGGGGAGCTGTTTTTT

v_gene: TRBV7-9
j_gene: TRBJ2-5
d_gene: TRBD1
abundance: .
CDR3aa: CASSPTGDRYQETQYF
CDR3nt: TGTGCCAGCAGCCCAACAGGGGATAGATACCAAGAGACCCAGTACTTC

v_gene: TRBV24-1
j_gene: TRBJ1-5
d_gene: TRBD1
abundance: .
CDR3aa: CATSDAEQGNQPQHF
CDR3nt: TGTGCCACCAGTGATGCGGAACAGGGGAATCAGCCCCAGCATTTT

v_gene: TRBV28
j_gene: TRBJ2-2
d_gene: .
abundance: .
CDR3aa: CASSAGTLYTGELFF
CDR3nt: TGTGCCAGCAGTGCCGGGACTTTGTACACCGGGGAGCTGTTTTTT

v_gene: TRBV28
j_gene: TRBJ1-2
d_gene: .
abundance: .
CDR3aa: CASSLPGLGYTF
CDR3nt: TGTGCCAGCAGTCTCCCAGGGTTAGGCTACACCTTC

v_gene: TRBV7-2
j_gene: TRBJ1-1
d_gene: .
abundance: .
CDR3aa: CASSDSSPSSRFF
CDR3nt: TGTGCCAGCAGCGACTCCTCGCCAAGCTCAAGATTCTTT

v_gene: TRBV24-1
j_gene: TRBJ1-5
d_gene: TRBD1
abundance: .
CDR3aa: CATAKGAGSNQPQHF
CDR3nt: TGTGCCACCGCGAAGGGGGCCGGGAGCAATCAGCCCCAGCATTTT

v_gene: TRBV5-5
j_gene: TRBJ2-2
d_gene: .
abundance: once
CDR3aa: CASSQATGPTGTGELFF
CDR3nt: TGTGCCAGCAGCCAAGCCACAGGGCCCACGGGCACCGGGGAGCTGTTTTTT

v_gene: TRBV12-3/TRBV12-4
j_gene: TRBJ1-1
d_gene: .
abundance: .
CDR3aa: CASREMNTEAFF
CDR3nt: TGTGCCAGCCGCGAGATGAACACTGAAGCTTTCTTT

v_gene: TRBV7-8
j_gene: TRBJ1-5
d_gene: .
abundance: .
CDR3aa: CASSGRIDQPQHF
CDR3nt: TGTGCCAGCAGTGGACGGATAGATCAGCCCCAGCATTTT

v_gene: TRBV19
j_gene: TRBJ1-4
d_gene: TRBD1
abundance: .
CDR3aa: CASSGRQGRGEKLFF
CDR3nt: TGTGCCAGTAGTGGCCGACAGGGGAGGGGTGAAAAACTGTTTTTT

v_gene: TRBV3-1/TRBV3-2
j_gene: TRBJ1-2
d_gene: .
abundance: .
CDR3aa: CASSQIKRGNYGYTF
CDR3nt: TGTGCCAGCAGCCAAATTAAACGGGGTAACTATGGCTACACCTTC

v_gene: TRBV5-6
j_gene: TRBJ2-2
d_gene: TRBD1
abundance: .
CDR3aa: CASSPEWGQGATGELFF
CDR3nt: TGTGCCAGCAGCCCTGAGTGGGGACAGGGGGCCACCGGGGAGCTGTTTTTT

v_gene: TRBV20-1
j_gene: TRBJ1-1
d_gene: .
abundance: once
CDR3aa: CSASIRDGETEAFF
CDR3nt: TGCAGTGCGAGTATCAGGGATGGAGAAACTGAAGCTTTCTTT

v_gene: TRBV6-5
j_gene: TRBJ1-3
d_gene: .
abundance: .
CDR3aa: CASSPFFQPGNTIYF
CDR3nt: TGTGCCAGCAGTCCTTTTTTCCAGCCTGGAAACACCATATATTTT

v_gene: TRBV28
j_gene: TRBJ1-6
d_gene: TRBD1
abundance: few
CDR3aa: CASSRPGQYNSPLHF
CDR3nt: TGTGCCAGCAGTCGACCGGGACAGTACAATTCACCCCTCCACTTT

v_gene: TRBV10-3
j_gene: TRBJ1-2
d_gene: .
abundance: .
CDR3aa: CAISESWGLRNYGYTF
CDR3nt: TGTGCCATCAGTGAAAGTTGGGGGCTAAGAAACTATGGCTACACCTTC

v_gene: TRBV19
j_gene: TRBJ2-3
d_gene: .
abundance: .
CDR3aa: CASRGPTDTQYF
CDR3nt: TGTGCCAGTCGGGGACCCACAGATACGCAGTATTTT

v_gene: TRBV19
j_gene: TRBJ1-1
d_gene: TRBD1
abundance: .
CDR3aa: CASSGVLGTGNTEAFF
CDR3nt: TGTGCCAGTAGTGGAGTCCTCGGGACAGGGAACACTGAAGCTTTCTTT

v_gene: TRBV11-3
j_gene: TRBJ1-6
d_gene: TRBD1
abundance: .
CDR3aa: CASSWGQGAGSPLHF
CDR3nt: TGTGCCAGCAGCTGGGGACAGGGGGCTGGATCACCCCTCCACTTT

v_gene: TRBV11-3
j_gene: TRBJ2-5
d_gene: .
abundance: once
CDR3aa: CASSLHAAAQETQYF
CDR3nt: TGTGCCAGCAGCTTACATGCCGCGGCCCAAGAGACCCAGTACTTC

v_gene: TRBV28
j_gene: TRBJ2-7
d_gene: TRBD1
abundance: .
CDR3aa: CASSLLGTGDTPYEQYF
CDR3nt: TGTGCCAGCAGTTTACTCGGGACAGGGGATACCCCCTACGAGCAGTACTTC

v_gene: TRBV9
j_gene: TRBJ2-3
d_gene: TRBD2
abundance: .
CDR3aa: CASSALSGGSTDTQYF
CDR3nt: TGTGCCAGCAGCGCCCTGAGCGGGGGCAGCACAGATACGCAGTATTTT

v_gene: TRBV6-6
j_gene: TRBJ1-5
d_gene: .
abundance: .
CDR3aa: CASSWDGARVQPQHF
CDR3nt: TGTGCCAGCAGTTGGGACGGGGCGAGGGTCCAGCCCCAGCATTTT

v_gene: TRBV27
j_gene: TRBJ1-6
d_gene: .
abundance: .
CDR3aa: CASSARQESPLHF
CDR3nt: TGTGCCAGCAGTGCCCGACAGGAGTCACCCCTCCACTTT

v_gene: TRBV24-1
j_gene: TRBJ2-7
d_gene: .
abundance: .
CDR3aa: CATSDFQGRLHYEQYF
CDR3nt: TGTGCCACCAGTGATTTCCAAGGGCGCCTTCACTACGAGCAGTACTTC

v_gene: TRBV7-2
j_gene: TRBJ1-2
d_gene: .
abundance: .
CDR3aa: CASSFGGAVRGYTF
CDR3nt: TGTGCCAGCAGCTTCGGGGGGGCGGTACGTGGCTACACCTTC

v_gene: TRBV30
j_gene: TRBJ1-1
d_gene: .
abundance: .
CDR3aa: CACPPRGVNTEAFF
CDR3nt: TGTGCCTGCCCCCCCCGGGGGGTCAACACTGAAGCTTTCTTT

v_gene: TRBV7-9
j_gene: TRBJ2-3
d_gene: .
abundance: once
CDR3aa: CASSIGTTDTQYF
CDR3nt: TGTGCCAGCAGCATAGGGACAACCGATACGCAGTATTTT

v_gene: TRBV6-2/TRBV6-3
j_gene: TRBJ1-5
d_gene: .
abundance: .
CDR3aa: CASSLRGPNQPQHF
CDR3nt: TGTGCCAGCAGTTTGAGGGGTCCTAATCAGCCCCAGCATTTT

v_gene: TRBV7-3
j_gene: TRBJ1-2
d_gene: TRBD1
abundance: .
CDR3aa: CASSPGGTDLNYGYTF
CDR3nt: TGTGCCAGCAGCCCAGGGGGGACAGACCTTAACTATGGCTACACCTTC

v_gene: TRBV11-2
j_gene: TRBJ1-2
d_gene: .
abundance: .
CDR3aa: CASSLVPQPTDYGYTF
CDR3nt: TGTGCCAGCAGCTTAGTCCCCCAACCGACAGACTATGGCTACACCTTC

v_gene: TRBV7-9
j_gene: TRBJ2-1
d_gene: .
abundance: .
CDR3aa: CASSSVSRPDPLYNEQFF
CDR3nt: TGTGCCAGCAGCTCCGTCTCTCGGCCCGATCCACTTTACAATGAGCAGTTCTTC

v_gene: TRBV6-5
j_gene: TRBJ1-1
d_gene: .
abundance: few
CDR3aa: CASSLRPPDGNTEAFF
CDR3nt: TGTGCCAGCAGTTTACGTCCCCCCGATGGAAACACTGAAGCTTTCTTT

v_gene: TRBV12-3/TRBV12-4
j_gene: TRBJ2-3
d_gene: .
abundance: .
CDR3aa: CASSLEVTTQYF
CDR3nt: TGTGCCAGCAGTTTAGAGGTCACTACGCAGTATTTT

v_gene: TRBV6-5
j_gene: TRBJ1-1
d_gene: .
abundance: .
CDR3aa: CASSLLAGEAFF
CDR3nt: TGTGCCAGCAGTCTACTCGCTGGTGAAGCTTTCTTT